This T cell receptor beta chain came from a study of regulatory T cells in long-lasting Graves disease. Study-level results: Gene preferences differed: TRBV28, TRBJ1-2, TRBJ2-5 in persistent cases.

Details on this clonotype: The antigen remains unidentified.

Libraries of TCR beta came from iRepertoire HTBI primers plus Arm-PCR of CDR3 regions. TCRdb re-analysed the multiplex PCR reads in MiXCR, keeping a single row per CDR3 protein. The sample records under 500,000 distinct CDR3 sequences, less than 20% being singletons. The CDR3 length is 14 residues. V lost 3 bases and J lost 2, with 11 bases in between. Germline V gives CDR1 DFQATT, CDR2 SNEGSKA (reference sequence). The time point was: newly diagnosed GD, antithyroid drugs for less than 3 months. Extracted RNA from PBMCs served as the source of the TCR library. These data were also reused for a study on T cells in Graves' hyperthyroidism and ophthalmopathy. Per that paper: Patients showing uncontrolled infection, other autoimmune disease, pregnancy or lactation were ineligible.

Sample: peripheral blood mononuclear cells (PBMCs), taken at new diagnosis, from a patient treated with antithyroid drugs. The chain employs TRBV20-1 and TRBJ1-5; D is uncertain. This TCR was sampled from a woman aged 30 to 39 with Graves disease. CDR3 sequence reads: CSASPPTGNQPQHF. Here the CDR3 DNA reads TGCAGTGCTAGTCCACCCACGGGCAATCAGCCCCAGCATTTT.